This TCR beta chain was retrieved from a study of cytomegalovirus exposure and HLA in healthy donors. Study results and caveats: A later analysis found most CMV-associated TCR beta chains apparently HLA-restricted. A list of more than 150 TCR beta chains associated with cytomegalovirus was given. The authors confirmed in vitro that a few CMV-associated chains were specific for CMV antigens.

Germline loops: CDR1 SGHAT, CDR2 FQNNGV. The CDR3 is 13 amino acids. Trimming cost V 8 bases and J 5 bases; bases outside gene matches: 3. As concerns this clone: Its antigen is not identified.

Researchers ran the PCR with 60 Vbeta and 13 Jbeta primers. Some clones are missing from TCRdb's copy, which holds only in-frame ones; the method was immunoSEQ multiplex PCR. The sample holds 250,000 or so clones, roughly 91% seen once. The sample comprised PBMCs. This clonotype was sampled from a girl aged 2 to 10 in good health and CMV-seronegative. The chain carries TRBV11-2 and TRBJ2-1, with 10 positions matching TRBD2. The CDR3 loop reads CASQRGGNNEQFF. The CDR3 DNA is TGTGCCAGCCAGCGGGGGGGCAACAATGAGCAGTTCTTC.